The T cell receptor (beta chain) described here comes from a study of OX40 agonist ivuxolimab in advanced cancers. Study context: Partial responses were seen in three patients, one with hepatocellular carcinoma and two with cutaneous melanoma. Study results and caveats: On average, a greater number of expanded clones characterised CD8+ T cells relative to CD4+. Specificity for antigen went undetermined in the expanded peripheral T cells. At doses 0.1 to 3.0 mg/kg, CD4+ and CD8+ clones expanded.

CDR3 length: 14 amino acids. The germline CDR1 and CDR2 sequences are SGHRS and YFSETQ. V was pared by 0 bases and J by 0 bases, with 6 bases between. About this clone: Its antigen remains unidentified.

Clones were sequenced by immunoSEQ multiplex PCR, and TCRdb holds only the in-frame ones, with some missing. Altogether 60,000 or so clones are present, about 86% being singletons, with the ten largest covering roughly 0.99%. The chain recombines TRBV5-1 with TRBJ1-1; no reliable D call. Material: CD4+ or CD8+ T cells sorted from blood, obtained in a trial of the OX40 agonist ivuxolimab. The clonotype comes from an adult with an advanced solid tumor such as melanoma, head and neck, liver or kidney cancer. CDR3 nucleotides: TGCGCCAGCAGCTTGGGCACCTTGAACACTGAAGCTTTCTTT. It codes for CASSLGTLNTEAFF.